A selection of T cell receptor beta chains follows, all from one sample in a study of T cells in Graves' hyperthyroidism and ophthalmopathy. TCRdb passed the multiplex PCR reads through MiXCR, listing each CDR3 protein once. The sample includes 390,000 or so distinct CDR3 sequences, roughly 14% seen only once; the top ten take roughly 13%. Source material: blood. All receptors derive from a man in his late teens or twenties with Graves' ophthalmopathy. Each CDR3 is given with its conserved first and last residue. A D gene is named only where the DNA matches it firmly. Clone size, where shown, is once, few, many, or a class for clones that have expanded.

CDR3nt: TGCGCCAGCAGCTTGGCGGGACATGGGAACTATGGCTACACCTTC; CDR3aa: CASSLAGHGNYGYTF; j_gene: TRBJ1-2; abundance: many; d_gene: -; v_gene: TRBV5-1
CDR3nt: TGTGCCAGTAGTATTGGTACAGGGCTTCTGCTCGGCTATGGCTACACCTTC; CDR3aa: CASSIGTGLLLGYGYTF; j_gene: TRBJ1-2; abundance: once; d_gene: -; v_gene: TRBV19
CDR3nt: TGTGCCAGCAGTACTGACGGGAGGGCCATTAATGAGCAGTTCTTC; CDR3aa: CASSTDGRAINEQFF; j_gene: TRBJ2-1; abundance: many; d_gene: TRBD2; v_gene: TRBV6-2/TRBV6-3
CDR3nt: TGTGCCAGCAGCCCGCCTCGGCGGTTGAACACCGGGGAGCTGTTTTTT; CDR3aa: CASSPPRRLNTGELFF; j_gene: TRBJ2-2; abundance: many; d_gene: -; v_gene: TRBV12-3/TRBV12-4
CDR3nt: TGTGCCAGCAGGCCGACTAGCGGGGGGTACTCCTACAATGAGCAGTTCTTC; CDR3aa: CASRPTSGGYSYNEQFF; j_gene: TRBJ2-1; abundance: few; d_gene: TRBD2; v_gene: TRBV5-4
CDR3nt: TGTGCCAGCAGTTTAGGTCACCCAAGCACAGATACGCAGTATTTT; CDR3aa: CASSLGHPSTDTQYF; j_gene: TRBJ2-3; abundance: few; d_gene: -; v_gene: TRBV28
CDR3nt: TGTGCCAGCAGTTTAACAGGGGAGGGCACCTACGAGCAGTACTTC; CDR3aa: CASSLTGEGTYEQYF; j_gene: TRBJ2-7; abundance: many; d_gene: -; v_gene: TRBV27
CDR3nt: TGTGCCAGCAGTTACGCTCTAGCGGGGGGGCATGAGCAGTTCTTC; CDR3aa: CASSYALAGGHEQFF; j_gene: TRBJ2-1; abundance: many; d_gene: TRBD2; v_gene: TRBV6-6
CDR3nt: TGTGCCAGCAGTTTATCCGAGACATCTCCAAGGGGCTACACCTTC; CDR3aa: CASSLSETSPRGYTF; j_gene: TRBJ1-2; abundance: many; d_gene: -; v_gene: TRBV27
CDR3nt: TGTGCCACCAGCCGAAGAGGGGGCGCAAGTCAGCCCCAGCATTTT; CDR3aa: CATSRRGGASQPQHF; j_gene: TRBJ1-5; abundance: many; d_gene: TRBD1; v_gene: TRBV15
CDR3nt: TGCAGCGTAGATCGGACATTGCAAGAGACCCAGTACTTC; CDR3aa: CSVDRTLQETQYF; j_gene: TRBJ2-5; abundance: many; d_gene: -; v_gene: TRBV29-1
CDR3nt: TGTGCCAGCAGCGACCAGGGGGGGTATGGCTACACCTTC; CDR3aa: CASSDQGGYGYTF; j_gene: TRBJ1-2; abundance: few; d_gene: TRBD1; v_gene: TRBV13
CDR3nt: TGCAGCGCCTATAAAGGGCCCGGGGAGCTGTTTTTT; CDR3aa: CSAYKGPGELFF; j_gene: TRBJ2-2; abundance: few; d_gene: -; v_gene: TRBV29-1
CDR3nt: TGCAGTGCTAGGGGGGGGGAGGTCACTGAAGCTTTCTTT; CDR3aa: CSARGGEVTEAFF; j_gene: TRBJ1-1; abundance: many; d_gene: -; v_gene: TRBV20-1
CDR3nt: TGCAGTGCTAGTAGGGGGACTAGCCCCGCCGGGGAGCTGTTTTTT; CDR3aa: CSASRGTSPAGELFF; j_gene: TRBJ2-2; abundance: -; d_gene: TRBD2; v_gene: TRBV20-1
CDR3nt: TGTGCCAGCAGCTTGGGACAGACATGGGGGAACACTGAAGCTTTCTTT; CDR3aa: CASSLGQTWGNTEAFF; j_gene: TRBJ1-1; abundance: -; d_gene: -; v_gene: TRBV5-6
CDR3nt: TGTGCCAGCACTGATGAAAAACTGTTTTTT; CDR3aa: CASTDEKLFF; j_gene: TRBJ1-4; abundance: few; d_gene: -; v_gene: TRBV6-2/TRBV6-3
CDR3nt: TGTGATAGCACCACCTTCGGGGCTTATGAGCAGTTCTTC; CDR3aa: CDSTTFGAYEQFF; j_gene: TRBJ2-1; abundance: -; d_gene: -; v_gene: TRBV7-7
CDR3nt: TGTGCCAGCAGCTTGAGCCCGGGACTAGCGGGAGATGTCAGGAGAAACATTCAGTACTTC; CDR3aa: CASSLSPGLAGDVRRNIQYF; j_gene: TRBJ2-4; abundance: -; d_gene: TRBD2; v_gene: TRBV11-2
CDR3nt: TGTGCCAGCAGCGTATCTGGGCGGGGTAGCACAGATACGCAGTATTTT; CDR3aa: CASSVSGRGSTDTQYF; j_gene: TRBJ2-3; abundance: few; d_gene: -; v_gene: TRBV9
CDR3nt: TGTGCCAGTAGTATATCCGGTCGAGATCAGCCCCAGCATTTT; CDR3aa: CASSISGRDQPQHF; j_gene: TRBJ1-5; abundance: -; d_gene: -; v_gene: TRBV19
CDR3nt: TGTGCCAGCAGTCAAGGTGAAAAACTGTTTTTT; CDR3aa: CASSQGEKLFF; j_gene: TRBJ1-4; abundance: many; d_gene: -; v_gene: TRBV7-2
CDR3nt: TGTGCCACCTTAAGGACGAACCCCAGTGAGCAGTTCTTC; CDR3aa: CATLRTNPSEQFF; j_gene: TRBJ2-1; abundance: few; d_gene: -; v_gene: TRBV11-2
CDR3nt: TGTGCCAGCAGCTTAATATCCCAAGAGACCCAGTACTTC; CDR3aa: CASSLISQETQYF; j_gene: TRBJ2-5; abundance: few; d_gene: -; v_gene: TRBV7-9
CDR3nt: TGCGCCAGCAGCTACACCTGGCCGGGACAGGGAGAATATAATTCACCCCTCCACTTT; CDR3aa: CASSYTWPGQGEYNSPLHF; j_gene: TRBJ1-6; abundance: -; d_gene: TRBD1; v_gene: TRBV5-1
CDR3nt: TGTGCCAGCAGTATATGGGACAGCCAGATGAACACTGAAGCTTTCTTT; CDR3aa: CASSIWDSQMNTEAFF; j_gene: TRBJ1-1; abundance: -; d_gene: TRBD1; v_gene: TRBV7-6
CDR3nt: TGTGCCATCAGTGAGACTGACAGCACCGGGGAGCTGTTTTTT; CDR3aa: CAISETDSTGELFF; j_gene: TRBJ2-2; abundance: -; d_gene: -; v_gene: TRBV10-3
CDR3nt: TGTGCCAGCGGCCTCGGACTTCCCAATGAGCAGTTCTTC; CDR3aa: CASGLGLPNEQFF; j_gene: TRBJ2-1; abundance: many; d_gene: -; v_gene: TRBV7-2
CDR3nt: TGCGCCAGCAGCCATCCGGGACTAGCAGACGATACGCAGTATTTT; CDR3aa: CASSHPGLADDTQYF; j_gene: TRBJ2-3; abundance: -; d_gene: TRBD2; v_gene: TRBV4-1
CDR3nt: TGTGCCAGCTCACCACCTGGAAGTGGGAATGAAAAACTGTTTTTT; CDR3aa: CASSPPGSGNEKLFF; j_gene: TRBJ1-4; abundance: many; d_gene: -; v_gene: TRBV18
CDR3nt: TGCAGTGATACTAGCGGGGGACCAGATACGCAGTATTTT; CDR3aa: CSDTSGGPDTQYF; j_gene: TRBJ2-3; abundance: many; d_gene: TRBD2; v_gene: TRBV20-1
CDR3nt: TGCGCCAGCAGCGTGGGACAGACCTTTACAAATGAGCAGTTCTTC; CDR3aa: CASSVGQTFTNEQFF; j_gene: TRBJ2-1; abundance: many; d_gene: TRBD1; v_gene: TRBV5-1
CDR3nt: TGTGCCAGCAGCGCCTTTAGCGGCACCTACGAGCAGTACTTC; CDR3aa: CASSAFSGTYEQYF; j_gene: TRBJ2-7; abundance: many; d_gene: -; v_gene: TRBV7-6
CDR3nt: TGCGCCAGCAGCCAAGACAGGCAGCAATATCAGCCCCAGCATTTT; CDR3aa: CASSQDRQQYQPQHF; j_gene: TRBJ1-5; abundance: -; d_gene: -; v_gene: TRBV4-1
CDR3nt: TGTGCCAGCAGCTATTACACAGATACGCAGTATTTT; CDR3aa: CASSYYTDTQYF; j_gene: TRBJ2-3; abundance: many; d_gene: -; v_gene: TRBV13
CDR3nt: TGCGCCAGCAGCTTGGGTAACAGCTATGGCTACACCTTC; CDR3aa: CASSLGNSYGYTF; j_gene: TRBJ1-2; abundance: many; d_gene: -; v_gene: TRBV5-1
CDR3nt: TGTGCCAGTACAATAGGCGGGCTTAAGCCCTACAATGAGCAGTTCTTC; CDR3aa: CASTIGGLKPYNEQFF; j_gene: TRBJ2-1; abundance: -; d_gene: -; v_gene: TRBV19
CDR3nt: TGTGCCAGCAGCTCCACCGACAGGGGACCGTACGAGCAGTACTTC; CDR3aa: CASSSTDRGPYEQYF; j_gene: TRBJ2-7; abundance: many; d_gene: TRBD1; v_gene: TRBV13
CDR3nt: TGTGCCAGCAGTTACCCCCAGGGGGAGGAGACCCAGTACTTC; CDR3aa: CASSYPQGEETQYF; j_gene: TRBJ2-5; abundance: many; d_gene: TRBD1; v_gene: TRBV6-6
CDR3nt: TGTGCCATCTCCCCTCCCCCGACCATGAACACCGGGGAGCTGTTTTTT; CDR3aa: CAISPPPTMNTGELFF; j_gene: TRBJ2-2; abundance: -; d_gene: -; v_gene: TRBV10-3
CDR3nt: TGTGCCAGCTCATCGACTAGCGGGAGTTACGAGCAGTACTTC; CDR3aa: CASSSTSGSYEQYF; j_gene: TRBJ2-7; abundance: many; d_gene: TRBD2; v_gene: TRBV18
CDR3nt: TGCGCCAGCAGCCAAGACGGAAGGGGAGGGACTGAAGCTTTCTTT; CDR3aa: CASSQDGRGGTEAFF; j_gene: TRBJ1-1; abundance: few; d_gene: -; v_gene: TRBV4-1
CDR3nt: TGTGCCAGCAGCCTTCGACTAGCGGGGGGCCCTAACACCGGGGAGCTGTTTTTT; CDR3aa: CASSLRLAGGPNTGELFF; j_gene: TRBJ2-2; abundance: -; d_gene: TRBD2; v_gene: TRBV3-1
CDR3nt: TGTGCCAGCAGTGAAGCGGAGGCCCCCCTTAAGGAGACCCAGTACTTC; CDR3aa: CASSEAEAPLKETQYF; j_gene: TRBJ2-5; abundance: -; d_gene: -; v_gene: TRBV2
CDR3nt: TGTGCCAGCAGCGGCGCAGGTTTGCGGGATGAGCAGTTCTTC; CDR3aa: CASSGAGLRDEQFF; j_gene: TRBJ2-1; abundance: -; d_gene: -; v_gene: TRBV5-4
CDR3nt: TGTGCCAGCATAACAGCGGCTCCCGCGGGCGAGCAGTACTTC; CDR3aa: CASITAAPAGEQYF; j_gene: TRBJ2-7; abundance: many; d_gene: -; v_gene: TRBV28
CDR3nt: TGTGCCACCAGTGATCGTTTAGGGGGCAAGTGGGAGACCCAGTACTTC; CDR3aa: CATSDRLGGKWETQYF; j_gene: TRBJ2-5; abundance: many; d_gene: TRBD1; v_gene: TRBV24-1
CDR3nt: TGCAGTGCTCAGGACAGGGGGATAAGAAGCTCTGGGGCCAACGTCCTGACTTTC; CDR3aa: CSAQDRGIRSSGANVLTF; j_gene: TRBJ2-6; abundance: -; d_gene: TRBD1; v_gene: TRBV20-1
CDR3nt: TGTGCCAGCAGCTCCACCCCTACCGGGGAGCTGTTTTTT; CDR3aa: CASSSTPTGELFF; j_gene: TRBJ2-2; abundance: many; d_gene: -; v_gene: TRBV7-3
CDR3nt: TGTGCCAGCAGCTCGGTCTTAGAGGGGCAGTACTTC; CDR3aa: CASSSVLEGQYF; j_gene: TRBJ2-7; abundance: few; d_gene: -; v_gene: TRBV7-2
CDR3nt: TGCGCCAGCAGCCAAGTAGTGGCAGATACGCAGTATTTT; CDR3aa: CASSQVVADTQYF; j_gene: TRBJ2-3; abundance: many; d_gene: -; v_gene: TRBV4-1
CDR3nt: TGTGCCAGCAAAACTAGCGGGTTTACCTACGAGCAGTACTTC; CDR3aa: CASKTSGFTYEQYF; j_gene: TRBJ2-7; abundance: -; d_gene: TRBD2; v_gene: TRBV12-3/TRBV12-4
CDR3nt: TGTGCCAGCAGAGGGGACAGGGTGGGCAAAAACATTCAGTACTTC; CDR3aa: CASRGDRVGKNIQYF; j_gene: TRBJ2-4; abundance: -; d_gene: TRBD1; v_gene: TRBV7-9
CDR3nt: TGTGCCTGGAGCACGGGATCCCGAGGGACCCAGTACTTC; CDR3aa: CAWSTGSRGTQYF; j_gene: TRBJ2-5; abundance: many; d_gene: -; v_gene: TRBV30
CDR3nt: TGTGCCAGCAGTTTTTGGGACAAAGTGAACACTGAAGCTTTCTTT; CDR3aa: CASSFWDKVNTEAFF; j_gene: TRBJ1-1; abundance: -; d_gene: -; v_gene: TRBV6-1
CDR3nt: TGTGCCACCAACCGGGAAAGTGGTGGTACGCAGTATTTT; CDR3aa: CATNRESGGTQYF; j_gene: TRBJ2-3; abundance: many; d_gene: -; v_gene: TRBV15
CDR3nt: TGTGCCAGCAGTTACACTAGCGGGAGGGATGAGCAGTTCTTC; CDR3aa: CASSYTSGRDEQFF; j_gene: TRBJ2-1; abundance: many; d_gene: TRBD2; v_gene: TRBV6-5